This T cell receptor (beta chain) was identified in a study of blood T cell repertoires in COVID-19. The CDR3 consists of 14 residues. Per the germline V gene, CDR1 is MNHEY and CDR2 is SVGAGI. Here immunoSEQ multiplex PCR was the method, and the copy in TCRdb shows in-frame clones only, minus some. Of some 140,000 clones listed, about 81% are singletons. This TCR derives from an elderly woman with acute or convalescent COVID-19. The chain carries TRBV6-5 and TRBJ2-1, with 7 bases matching TRBD2. Sequenced: peripheral blood. The CDR3 region has the DNA TGTGTATCAAGAGAAGCTAGCGGTTATAATGAGCAGTTCTTC. Its protein product is CVSREASGYNEQFF.